This TCR beta chain was recovered during a study of T cells in Graves' hyperthyroidism and ophthalmopathy. The CDR3 is 13 residues long. CDR1 and CDR2 from the germline V gene are SQVTM and ANQGSEA. Trimming shortened V by 7 bases and J by 7 bases, and 20 bases separated the two germline ends. The TCR beta CDR3 regions underwent amplification using RNA transcripts as the source. The TCR CDR3 was amplified in a first-round RT-PCR using the HTBI primer set. TCRdb redid the calling of the multiplex PCR reads with MiXCR, one entry per CDR3 protein. The sample lists 45,000 to 50,000 distinct CDR3 sequences, about 52% seen once, with roughly a third in the top ten. Thyroid ultrasound and orbital computed tomography, with clinical symptoms and serum thyroxine and TRAb, informed diagnoses.

This clonotype was sampled from a woman aged 45-65 years with Graves' hyperthyroidism. The rearrangement joins TRBV29-1 to TRBJ2-7; TRBD2 might be the D (7 bases). The sequenced material came from peripheral blood or thyroid tissue (not recorded which). The CDR3 here is CSAGAGTFGEQYF. The CDR3 coding sequence is TGCAGCGCTGGAGCGGGGACATTCGGGGAGCAGTACTTC.